These 21 T cell receptor beta chains were sequenced from one sample in a study of blood T cell repertoires in COVID-19. Assay: immunoSEQ multiplex PCR; the TCRdb copy retains only in-frame clones and omits some. The repertoire holds about 9,600 clones, roughly nine tenths seen once, with approximately 6.2% in the top ten. Sequenced input: peripheral blood. The receptors shown here come from a human donor in a cohort sampled during active COVID-19.

This chain connects TRBV7-9 to TRBJ1-2; tentative D call: TRBD1 (6 bases). V gave up 6 bases and J gave up 1 base, with 9 bases separating them. The germline CDR1 and CDR2 sequences are SEHNR and FQNEAQ (reference sequence). The CDR3 spans 13 residues. The CDR3 region is CASSGQHNYGYTF. CDR3 coding DNA: TGTGCCAGCAGTGGACAGCATAACTATGGCTACACCTTC.

The rearrangement joins TRBV2 to TRBJ2-1; D unresolved. CDR1 and CDR2 (germline): SNHLY, FYNNEI. The V end was cut by 2 bases, the J end by 1 base, with 12 bases between. CDR3 size: 16 residues. The CDR3 spells CASSELIGQSYNEQFF. Here the CDR3 DNA reads TGTGCCAGCAGTGAACTTATTGGGCAATCCTACAATGAGCAGTTCTTC.

The rearrangement links TRBV5-6 to TRBJ2-3, with D perhaps TRBD1 (6 bases). This CDR3 has 16 residues. Germline loops: CDR1 SGHDT, CDR2 YYEEEE. V lost 3 bases and J 3 bases, leaving 17 bases between the germline ends. CDR3 amino acids: CASSSFGQGRTDTQYF. DNA of the CDR3: TGTGCCAGCAGCTCGTTCGGCCAGGGGCGGACAGATACGCAGTATTTT.

This rearrangement joins TRBV7-2 to TRBJ1-6; 8 bases match TRBD1. The CDR3 runs to 15 residues. V dropped 5 bases and J dropped 9; count of bases not matched to a gene: 9. CDR1 is SGHTA and CDR2 is FQGNSA in the germline V gene. The CDR3, as DNA: TGTGCCAGCAGCCTACGGGACAGGAGCGGTTCACCCCTCCACTTT. Translating gives CASSLRDRSGSPLHF.

This chain connects TRBV15 to TRBJ1-1; D is ambiguous. Per germline, CDR1 LNHNV and CDR2 YYDKDF (reference sequence). The CDR3 runs 14 residues. Trimming pared 0 bases from V and 6 bases from J, leaving 11 bases between. DNA for the CDR3: TGTGCCACCAGCAGAGAACGGGTTAGCGCTGAAGCTTTCTTT. This translates into CATSRERVSAEAFF. The full variable domain, completed using reference TRBV15 and TRBJ1-1, is DAMVIQNPRYQVTQFGKPVTLSCSQTLNHNVMYWYQQKSSQAPKLLFHYYDKDFNNEADTPDNFQSRRPNTSFCFLDIRSPGLGDTAMYLCATSRERVSAEAFFGQGTRLTVV.

V usage is TRBV7-6 and J usage is TRBJ1-4; D unclear. The ends were cut back, 5 bases at V and 10 bases at J, with 11 bases in the middle. CDR1 and CDR2 from the germline V gene are SGHVS and FNYEAQ. This CDR3 contains 12 residues. The CDR3 bases are TGTGCCAGCAGCGCCACCTCGGGAAAACTGTTTTTT. Its protein product is CASSATSGKLFF.

The chain carries TRBV14 and TRBJ2-1; TRBD2 matches at 7 bases. This CDR3 is 16 amino acids long. Germline trimming cut 3 bases from V and 0 bases from J; bases unmatched to any gene: 5. The V gene's germline CDR1 is SGHDN and CDR2 FVKESK. DNA of the CDR3: TGTGCCAGCAGCCAGGTTAGCGGGTCCTCCTACAATGAGCAGTTCTTC. Translated, it gives CASSQVSGSSYNEQFF. The whole variable domain, remainder taken from reference TRBV14 and TRBJ2-1, is EAGVTQFPSHSVIEKGQTVTLRCDPISGHDNLYWYRRVMGKEIKFLLHFVKESKQDESGMPNNRFLAERTGGTYSTLKVQPAELEDSGVYFCASSQVSGSSYNEQFFGPGTRLTVL.

This rearrangement joins TRBV7-9 to TRBJ2-5; TRBD2 matches at 9 bases. The CDR3 extends over 15 amino acids. Germline CDR1 reads SEHNR; CDR2 reads FQNEAQ (reference sequence). J was trimmed by 5 bases and V by 5 bases; bases with no gene match: 9. CDR3 protein: CASSPTAGGMETQYF. The CDR3 DNA follows: TGTGCCAGCAGCCCCACAGCGGGGGGTATGGAGACCCAGTACTTC.

CDR3 in DNA: TGTGCCACCAGTGACCCCGGGGTGAACACCGGGGAGCTGTTTTTT. As protein: CATSDPGVNTGELFF. The rearrangement links TRBV24-1 to TRBJ2-2; D possibly corresponds to TRBD2 (5 bases). Germline V gives CDR1 KGHDR, CDR2 SFDVKD. V lost 4 bases to trimming and J lost 1 base, with 9 bases between them. The CDR3 has 15 amino acids.

This clone has a single count. The V call is TRBV2, the J call TRBJ1-3; D is uncertain. The V gene's germline CDR1 is SNHLY and CDR2 FYNNEI. Trimming pared 3 bases from V and 6 bases from J, leaving 12 bases between. This CDR3 has 14 amino acids. For the CDR3, the DNA is TGTGCCAGCAGTGACACTATCGTATCAAACACCATATATTTT. Translating it yields CASSDTIVSNTIYF.

CDR3 DNA sequence: TGCGCCAGCGCTAGCGGGGGGAGCACAGATACGCAGTATTTT. Protein product: CASASGGSTDTQYF. The rearrangement joins TRBV4-1 to TRBJ2-3; the match to TRBD2 covers 11 bases. Unmatched junction bases numbered 1, after V lost 8 bases and J lost 0 bases. The CDR3 is 14 residues long. Germline V CDR1 and CDR2: MGHRA, YSYEKL.

The chain employs TRBV13 and TRBJ2-3; TRBD2 is a possible D gene (7 bases). Trimming took off 7 bases at V and 4 bases at J, with 21 bases between the two ends. Germline V gives CDR1 PRHDT, CDR2 FYEKMQ (reference sequence). CDR3 length: 16 residues. The CDR3 is CASKPPPGGLADTQYF. In nucleotides, the CDR3 is TGTGCCAGCAAACCCCCGCCGGGGGGCCTCGCAGATACGCAGTATTTT.

The gene calls are TRBV7-8 and TRBJ2-4; weak D call: TRBD2 (5 bases). Trimming stripped 2 bases from V and 3 bases from J, with 11 bases between. Germline CDR1 reads SGHVS; CDR2 reads FQNEAQ. This CDR3 is 15 amino acids long. This CDR3 reads CASSLRRELKNIQYF. In nucleotides, the CDR3 is TGTGCCAGCAGCTTACGTCGGGAACTCAAAAACATTCAGTACTTC. Complete variable domain (other parts from reference TRBV7-8 and TRBJ2-4): GAGVSQSPRYKVAKRGQDVALRCDPISGHVSLFWYQQALGQGPEFLTYFQNEAQLDKSGLPSDRFFAERPEGSVSTLKIQRTQQEDSAVYLCASSLRRELKNIQYFGAGTRLSVL.

V and J are TRBV7-9 and TRBJ1-2; D may be TRBD1 (6 bases). CDR3 length equals 14 residues. Trimming stripped 5 bases from V and 8 bases from J, with 18 bases between. Germline assignment: CDR1 SEHNR and CDR2 FQNEAQ (reference sequence). CDR3: CASSLPRTAQGYTF. DNA for the CDR3: TGTGCCAGCAGCCTGCCTCGGACAGCCCAAGGCTACACCTTC. The variable domain in full, completed from reference TRBV7-9 and TRBJ1-2, reads DTGVSQNPRHKITKRGQNVTFRCDPISEHNRLYWYRQTLGQGPEFLTYFQNEAQLEKSRLLSDRFSAERPKGSFSTLEIQRTEQGDSAMYLCASSLPRTAQGYTFGSGTRLTVV.

This chain connects TRBV19 to TRBJ2-2; the D gene is possibly TRBD2 (7 bases). V was clipped by 9 bases and J by 7 bases, with 18 bases between them. Germline loops: CDR1 LNHDA, CDR2 SQIVND (reference sequence). This CDR3 region has 14 residues. CDR3 coding DNA: TGTGCCAGCCGGGGGGCGGGAAGAATCGGGGAGCTGTTTTTT. As protein: CASRGAGRIGELFF.

The V gene is TRBV18, the J gene TRBJ1-2; unclear D gene. Germline CDR1 KGHSH, CDR2 LQKENI. Between the trimmed V and J ends, which lost 4 bases and 6 bases, there was a span of 15 bases. CDR3 length equals 14 residues. CDR3 sequence reads: CASSQREEPNGYTF. The CDR3 DNA is TGTGCCAGCTCACAAAGAGAGGAACCCAATGGCTACACCTTC. Based on the CDR3 plus reference TRBV18 and TRBJ1-2, the full variable domain is NAGVMQNPRHLVRRRGQEARLRCSPMKGHSHVYWYRQLPEEGLKFMVYLQKENIIDESGMPKERFSAEFPKEGPSILRIQQVVRGDSAAYFCASSQREEPNGYTFGSGTRLTVV.

This clone was detected a few times. The J gene is TRBJ1-2, the V gene TRBV7-3; 9 bases map to TRBD1. The CDR3 consists of 14 residues. Germline V CDR1 and CDR2: SGHTA, FQGTGA. V lost 5 bases to trimming and J lost 4 bases; unmatched junction nucleotides: 5. The CDR3 here is CASSLGQGAYGYTF. CDR3 sequence (DNA): TGTGCCAGCAGCCTGGGACAGGGTGCCTATGGCTACACCTTC.

The rearrangement links TRBV27 to TRBJ2-1, with D possibly TRBD1 on 7 matching bases. CDR1 is MNHEY and CDR2 is SMNVEV in the germline V gene (reference sequence). The CDR3 consists of 16 residues. Trimming left V 3 bases short and J 0 bases short, with 12 bases between. The CDR3 DNA follows: TGTGCCAGCAGTTTCGGCGGGGACAGCTCCTACAATGAGCAGTTCTTC. Translating gives CASSFGGDSSYNEQFF.

The gene calls are TRBV3-1 (or the pseudogene TRBV3-2) and TRBJ1-3; a possible D gene is TRBD1 (5 bases). This CDR3 has 15 residues. V lost 7 bases and J lost 2, with 15 bases in between. In germline, CDR1 is LGHDT, CDR2 YNNKEL (reference sequence). CDR3 DNA: TGTGCCAGCAATAAAGGGAGGGGTACTGGAAACACCATATATTTT. This sequence encodes CASNKGRGTGNTIYF.

The J gene is TRBJ2-1, the V gene TRBV11-3, with TRBD2 matching 8 bases. Trimming at V came to 5 bases and at J to 6 bases, leaving 6 bases not matched to a gene. CDR1 and CDR2 (germline): SGHNT, YENEEA. The CDR3 runs 14 residues. The CDR3 region has the DNA TGTGCCAGCAGCCCCTGGACTAGCCCCAATGAGCAGTTCTTC. Its translation: CASSPWTSPNEQFF.

This clone has a single count. This chain connects TRBV15 to TRBJ1-2; D is perhaps TRBD1 (6 bases). CDR3 size: 18 residues. CDR1 is LNHNV, CDR2 YYDKDF, per germline (reference sequence). V was shortened by 3 bases and J by 2 bases, with 22 bases between the two germline ends. CDR3 nucleotide sequence: TGTGCCACCAGCAGTTTCCTAAGCGCGAACAGGGCAAACTATGGCTACACCTTC. Amino acids: CATSSFLSANRANYGYTF.